The 15 T cell receptor beta chains below all came from one sample that was sequenced in a study of cytomegalovirus exposure and HLA in healthy donors (dated by TCRdb to 2016 to 2017). Library creation used the immunoSEQ multiplex PCR assay. For the multiplex PCR, a mixture combining 60 forward primers for TCR Vbeta segments and 13 reverse primers for TCR Jbeta segments was used. This is the immuneACCESS table as TCRdb keeps it, with only in-frame sequences that have V and J called. A part of the clones is gone; compared with another copy, unresolved V genes explain less than half, and the rest is unexplained. The sample contains approximately 120,000 clones, around 73% of them found a single time. The ten largest clones represent about 4.4% of the sample. Sequencing was performed on PBMCs. Every receptor here comes from a man aged 55 to 70 in good health and CMV-seropositive.

This clone has only one observation. The chain is built from TRBV7-2 and TRBJ2-7, with 9 bases identical to TRBD2. CDR1 is SGHTA and CDR2 is FQGNSA in the germline V gene. Trimming took 0 bases from V and 2 from J; bases not matched to a gene: 5. The CDR3 is made up of 16 amino acids. DNA of the CDR3: TGTGCCAGCAGCTTAGCCCTCAGCGGGGGGCCCTACGAGCAGTACTTC. Protein product: CASSLALSGGPYEQYF.

Worth noting for this clone: The junction shows a germline mismatch at one end, possibly a read error. The genes are TRBV5-5 and TRBJ1-5, with 7 bases that match TRBD1. The CDR3 totals 14 residues. Germline CDR1 reads SGHKS; CDR2 reads YYEKEE (reference sequence). This chain's CDR3 is CASSLVGGGQPQHF. The CDR3 nucleotides are TGTGCCAGCAGTTTGGTAGGGGGCGGGCAGCCCCAGCATTTT.

This chain uses TRBV11-2 with TRBJ2-2, with a tentative D call TRBD1 (8 bases). CDR1 and CDR2 (germline): SGHAT, FQNNGV. The CDR3 runs to 15 residues. V was cut by 5 bases and J by 4 bases, with 14 bases left in between. The CDR3 region has the DNA TGTGCCAGCAGCCCAAACAGGGGGGGCACCGGGGAGCTGTTTTTT. Translating gives CASSPNRGGTGELFF.

The chain employs TRBV28 and TRBJ2-3; 9 bases match TRBD2. V was clipped by 8 bases and J by 4 bases; unmatched bases: 7. The V gene's germline CDR1 is MDHEN and CDR2 SYDVKM. The CDR3 extends over 14 amino acids. Here the CDR3 reads CASSGRGGSDTQYF. The CDR3 bases are TGTGCCAGCTCCGGGCGGGGGGGCTCAGATACGCAGTATTTT.

V is TRBV10-3 and J is TRBJ2-5; D remains ambiguous. There are 14 residues in the CDR3. Germline CDR1 reads ENHRY; CDR2 reads SYGVKD. Trimming cost V 3 bases and J 1 base, with 9 bases left between them. This chain's CDR3 is CAISESLGQETQYF. In nucleotides, the CDR3 is TGTGCCATCAGTGAATCCCTAGGCCAAGAGACCCAGTACTTC.

The genes are TRBV5-6 and TRBJ2-3; 12 positions match TRBD2. This CDR3 spans 18 amino acids. J was trimmed by 4 bases and V by 4 bases; bases with no gene match: 13. Germline V gene sequence: CDR1 SGHDT, CDR2 YYEEEE. CDR3 in DNA: TGTGCCAGCAGCGCCAGACTAGCGGGGGCTGGTGGGGCAGATACGCAGTATTTT. Its translation: CASSARLAGAGGADTQYF.

J is TRBJ1-5 and V is TRBV4-1, with a weak D call TRBD1 (5 bases). This CDR3 is built from 15 residues. With 0 bases removed from V and 7 bases from J, the gap between germline ends came to 13 bases. Germline V gene sequence: CDR1 MGHRA, CDR2 YSYEKL. CDR3: CASSQDRVGGQPQHF. CDR3 nucleotide sequence: TGCGCCAGCAGCCAAGATCGGGTTGGGGGGCAGCCCCAGCATTTT.

This clone was recorded a few times. The chain employs TRBV28 and TRBJ1-5; TRBD1 matches at 9 bases. The CDR3 spans 14 residues. V shed 4 bases and J 7 bases; nucleotides not matched to a gene: 5. From germline, CDR1 is MDHEN and CDR2 SYDVKM. CDR3 bases: TGTGCCAGCAGTTCTCCTGGACAGGGGCAGCCCCAGCATTTT. As protein: CASSSPGQGQPQHF.

This chain uses TRBV2 with TRBJ2-2; tentative D call: TRBD2 (5 bases). The V end lost 10 bases, the J end lost 2 bases, and 14 bases lay between the germline ends. CDR1 is SNHLY and CDR2 is FYNNEI in the germline V gene. The CDR3 sequence is 14 residues long. The CDR3 loop is CATLRDFNTGELFF. CDR3 bases: TGTGCCACCCTACGGGATTTTAACACCGGGGAGCTGTTTTTT.

This chain links TRBV9 with TRBJ1-1, with D possibly TRBD1 on 5 matching bases. The CDR3 is 14 amino acids. V lost 3 bases to trimming and J lost 6 bases, with 15 bases between them. The germline gives CDR1 SGDLS, CDR2 YYNGEE. Written as DNA, the CDR3 is TGTGCCAGCAGCGCCAGGGAGGAGGTACCTGAAGCTTTCTTT. Translated: CASSAREEVPEAFF.

In its sample, this clone was seen a few times. The chain employs TRBV4-1 and TRBJ1-4; 7 bases are a match to TRBD1. J was trimmed by 2 bases and V by 1 base; bases with no gene match: 4. The CDR3 extends over 16 amino acids. Germline CDR1 and CDR2: MGHRA and YSYEKL. This chain's CDR3 is CASSQGPQGTNEKLFF. DNA for the CDR3: TGCGCCAGCAGCCAAGGTCCACAGGGGACTAATGAAAAACTGTTTTTT.

The gene calls are TRBV5-1 and TRBJ2-2; the D is unclear. Trimming pared 7 bases from V and 3 bases from J, leaving 10 bases between. CDR3 length: 13 amino acids. Germline V lookup: CDR1 SGHRS, CDR2 YFSETQ. CDR3 coding DNA: TGCGCCAGCGCTAACGTCGACACCGGGGAGCTGTTTTTT. Amino acid sequence: CASANVDTGELFF.

The CDR3, as DNA: TGTGCCAGCAGCCTTCGTAAATCTGGAAACACCATATATTTT. Its protein is CASSLRKSGNTIYF. This chain connects TRBV9 to TRBJ1-3; D unresolved. V was trimmed by 4 bases and J by 1 base, leaving 9 bases between them. The CDR3 extends over 14 amino acids. CDR1 and CDR2 (germline): SGDLS, YYNGEE. The full variable domain, in which reference TRBV9 and TRBJ1-3 provide the parts outside the CDR3, is DSGVTQTPKHLITATGQRVTLRCSPRSGDLSVYWYQQSLDQGLQFLIQYYNGEERAKGNILERFSAQQFPDLHSELNLSSLELGDSALYFCASSLRKSGNTIYFGEGSWLTVV.

This clone has just one count. This chain connects TRBV6-5 to TRBJ1-2; D possibly corresponds to TRBD1 (6 bases). Trimming left V 2 bases short and J 12 bases short, with 16 bases between. Germline-derived CDR1 and CDR2 are MNHEY and SVGAGI. This CDR3 comprises 13 residues. This CDR3 is CASSYNDRQANTF. CDR3 in DNA: TGTGCCAGCAGTTACAACGATCGACAGGCGAACACCTTC.

In this sample, this clone turned up a few times. The chain has TRBV15 and TRBJ1-5; TRBD1 is a possible D gene (6 bases). This CDR3 has 15 amino acids. Trimming stripped 6 bases from V and 5 bases from J, with 17 bases between. CDR1 LNHNV and CDR2 YYDKDF come from the germline V gene (reference sequence). CDR3 sequence reads: CATRAGGRKDQPQHF. For the CDR3, the DNA is TGTGCCACCAGAGCCGGGGGGCGTAAGGATCAGCCCCAGCATTTT.